The next 20 T cell receptor beta chains were all read from a single sample in a study of cytomegalovirus exposure and HLA in healthy donors. The PCR had 60 Vbeta and 13 Jbeta primers. The method was immunoSEQ multiplex PCR; TCRdb's version includes in-frame clones alone and lacks a portion of them. Of about 200,000 clones in the sample, around 77% were seen once. Sample: PBMCs. The receptors here all came from a woman between 25 and 40 years old in good health and CMV-seronegative.

The chain links TRBV9 to TRBJ2-3; 8 bases fit TRBD2. The CDR3 spans 15 residues. The trim removed 4 bases at V and 0 bases at J, leaving 4 bases unmatched. Germline V lookup: CDR1 SGDLS, CDR2 YYNGEE. The DNA for the CDR3 is TGTGCCAGCAGCAACCGGGGGGGAAGCACAGATACGCAGTATTTT. It translates to CASSNRGGSTDTQYF.

This clone was seen only a few times. The rearrangement uses TRBV7-9 and TRBJ1-1; D is unclear. This CDR3 has 13 residues. CDR1 is SEHNR and CDR2 is FQNEAQ in the germline V gene (reference sequence). Deletions cut 4 bases from V and 5 bases from J, with 11 bases between. In DNA, the CDR3 is TGTGCCAGCAGCTCCGGGGTGCCTACTGAAGCTTTCTTT. Translating gives CASSSGVPTEAFF.

This clone was observed once. The rearrangement links TRBV7-8 to TRBJ1-1, with TRBD1 matching 10 bases. Trimming removed 7 bases from V and 7 bases from J; junction bases left unmatched: 9. Germline V gene data show CDR1 as SGHVS and CDR2 as FQNEAQ. The CDR3 sequence is 14 residues long. CDR3 DNA sequence: TGTGCCAGCACTGGGACAGGGGAGAAACTTGAAGCTTTCTTT. Encoded protein: CASTGTGEKLEAFF.

The genes are TRBV7-6 and TRBJ2-7; 7 bases map to TRBD2. Germline V gene sequence: CDR1 SGHVS, CDR2 FNYEAQ. This CDR3 has 17 amino acids. V dropped 5 bases and J dropped 5; count of bases not matched to a gene: 18. The CDR3 coding sequence is TGTGCCAGCAGCCGACACACAGTGACTAGCCTTTATAACGAGCAGTACTTC. This translates into CASSRHTVTSLYNEQYF.

The chain combines TRBV10-1 with TRBJ2-7, with D maybe TRBD2 (5 bases). The CDR3 covers 13 residues. The germline gives CDR1 WNHNN, CDR2 SYGVQD (reference sequence). Trimming shortened V by 8 bases and J by 3 bases, and 14 bases separated the two germline ends. CDR3 coding DNA: TGCGCCAGCTCCGCGGGCCTTATCTACGAGCAGTACTTC. Translated, it gives CASSAGLIYEQYF.

CDR3 bases: TGCGCCAGCAGCTTGCAACGGGGGGGGATTAATGAAAAACTGTTTTTT. Its protein is CASSLQRGGINEKLFF. The chain is built from TRBV5-1 and TRBJ1-4; D possibly corresponds to TRBD1 (5 bases). Trimming stripped 1 base from V and 4 bases from J, with 14 bases between. CDR1 is SGHRS, CDR2 YFSETQ, per germline. The CDR3 is 16 amino acids.

V and J are TRBV7-2 and TRBJ2-7; TRBD1 is a possible D gene (6 bases). The CDR3 runs to 13 residues. Germline V CDR1 and CDR2: SGHTA, FQGNSA. V lost 1 base to trimming and J lost 5 bases, with 9 bases between them. The CDR3 reads CASSLDRVDEQYF. CDR3 DNA: TGTGCCAGCAGCTTAGACAGGGTCGACGAGCAGTACTTC.

This clone occurred once. The chain carries TRBV21-1 and TRBJ2-5; whether TRBD2, the table's D call, matches the DNA was not checked. TRBV21-1 is flagged as a pseudogene. The CDR3 totals 15 residues. The chain's CDR3 is CASSKTSGVGETQYF. The CDR3 bases are TGTGCCAGCAGCAAGACTAGCGGGGTAGGGGAGACCCAGTACTTC.

The rearrangement links TRBV11-2 to TRBJ1-1; no reliable D call. The germline V gene has CDR1 SGHAT and CDR2 FQNNGV. V dropped 3 bases and J dropped 6 bases, with 8 bases sitting between them. The CDR3 is made up of 12 amino acids. As DNA, the CDR3 is TGTGCCAGCAGCTTTGGCCAGGCTGAAGCTTTCTTT. This translates into CASSFGQAEAFF.

This chain uses TRBV19 with TRBJ1-1; 8 positions match TRBD1. The trim removed 4 bases at V and 0 bases at J, leaving 4 bases unmatched. The CDR3 contains 15 residues. Germline-derived CDR1 and CDR2 are LNHDA and SQIVND (reference sequence). The CDR3: CASSTGGHLNTEAFF. The CDR3, as DNA: TGTGCCAGTAGTACAGGGGGCCATTTGAACACTGAAGCTTTCTTT.

This sequence joins TRBV5-1 and TRBJ1-2, with D perhaps TRBD1 (6 bases). CDR3 length equals 16 residues. The germline CDR1 and CDR2 sequences are SGHRS and YFSETQ. Trimming removed 0 bases at V and 6 bases at J, with 18 bases between. CDR3 loop: CASSLAEQGRGDGYTF. The DNA for the CDR3 is TGCGCCAGCAGCTTGGCCGAACAGGGTCGCGGTGATGGCTACACCTTC. Full variable domain (remainder filled in from reference TRBV5-1 and TRBJ1-2): KAGVTQTPRYLIKTRGQQVTLSCSPISGHRSVSWYQQTPGQGLQFLFEYFSETQRNKGNFPGRFSGRQFSNSRSEMNVSTLELGDSALYLCASSLAEQGRGDGYTFGSGTRLTVV.

The V gene is TRBV2, the J gene TRBJ1-1, with TRBD1 as a possible D gene (5 bases). Trimming removed 11 bases at V and 6 bases at J, with 16 bases between. Germline CDR1 reads SNHLY; CDR2 reads FYNNEI. This CDR3 spans 12 amino acids. CDR3 DNA sequence: TGTGCCGCGGGGACCCCTAGAGCTGAAGCTTTCTTT. Its protein product is CAAGTPRAEAFF.

The chain links TRBV6-4 to TRBJ2-1; a possible D gene is TRBD2 (5 bases). This CDR3 contains 14 residues. Germline lookup yields CDR1 MRHNA and CDR2 SNTAGT. Trimming took 5 bases from V and 7 from J, leaving 15 bases between them. CDR3 loop: CASSLIAPVNEQFF. DNA of the CDR3: TGTGCCAGCAGTTTGATAGCGCCCGTTAATGAGCAGTTCTTC.

V and J are TRBV28 and TRBJ2-7; 9 nucleotides agree with TRBD2. The CDR3 consists of 14 residues. Germline assignment: CDR1 MDHEN and CDR2 SYDVKM. The V and J ends lost 8 bases and 2 bases, in that order; junction bases with no gene match: 7. The CDR3 DNA reads TGTGCCAGCTATTCTAGCGGGACCACCTACGAGCAGTACTTC. Amino acids: CASYSSGTTYEQYF.

This clone was counted once. V gene TRBV7-9 combines with J gene TRBJ1-1; 7 bases fit TRBD1. From germline, CDR1 is SEHNR and CDR2 FQNEAQ (reference sequence). V lost 4 bases, J lost 2 bases, and 10 bases stayed unmatched. This CDR3 is built from 16 residues. The CDR3 nucleotides are TGTGCCAGCAGCTCAACACCTGGGACAGAAAACACTGAAGCTTTCTTT. Translated: CASSSTPGTENTEAFF.

The chain employs TRBV7-9 and TRBJ1-2; the match to TRBD1 covers 9 bases. CDR3 length equals 17 residues. Germline V gene data show CDR1 as SEHNR and CDR2 as FQNEAQ (reference sequence). The V segment lost 6 bases and the J segment 3 bases; nucleotides outside the gene matches: 14. CDR3 in amino acids: CASRPGQGYIFDYGYTF. The CDR3, as DNA: TGTGCCAGCAGGCCGGGACAGGGTTATATATTTGACTATGGCTACACCTTC.

The V gene is TRBV30, the J gene TRBJ2-1; 7 bases match TRBD1. Germline V gene data show CDR1 as GTSNPN and CDR2 as SVGIG (reference sequence). The CDR3 runs 14 residues. V lost 7 bases and J lost 4; bases outside the gene matches: 10. This chain's CDR3 is CAFQRGQNYNEQFF. The DNA for the CDR3 is TGTGCCTTCCAAAGGGGACAGAATTACAATGAGCAGTTCTTC.

V gene TRBV28 combines with J gene TRBJ1-4; D not certain. The CDR3 covers 14 residues. Germline loops: CDR1 MDHEN, CDR2 SYDVKM. Trimming removed 0 bases from V and 5 bases from J, with 7 bases in between. Here the CDR3 DNA reads TGTGCCAGCAGTTTATGGGGAGAGAATGAAAAACTGTTTTTT. Its translation: CASSLWGENEKLFF. Drawing the rest from reference TRBV28 and TRBJ1-4, the complete variable domain is DVKVTQSSRYLVKRTGEKVFLECVQDMDHENMFWYRQDPGLGLRLIYFSYDVKMKEKGDIPEGYSVSREKKERFSLILESASTNQTSMYLCASSLWGENEKLFFGSGTQLSVL.

The chain recombines TRBV10-3 with TRBJ2-1; TRBD2 aligns across 14 bases. CDR1 and CDR2 (germline): ENHRY, SYGVKD. This CDR3 has 17 residues. The V gene end was trimmed by 4 bases and the J gene end by 0 bases; junction bases not matched to a gene: 2. CDR3 nucleotides: TGTGCCATCAGTGGACTAGCGGGGGGGAGCTCCTACAATGAGCAGTTCTTC. It codes for CAISGLAGGSSYNEQFF.

The V gene is TRBV2, the J gene TRBJ1-6, with D maybe TRBD1 (6 bases). CDR1 and CDR2 from the germline V gene are SNHLY and FYNNEI. With 4 bases removed from V and 2 bases from J, the gap between germline ends came to 12 bases. CDR3 length equals 16 residues. DNA for the CDR3: TGTGCCAGCAGTGTCCCAGGGGCCACCTATAATTCACCCCTCCACTTT. Amino acid sequence: CASSVPGATYNSPLHF.